This entry lists 4 T cell receptor beta chains sequenced from one sample in a study of T cell clusters in autoimmune cytopenias. One tube held mixed TRB-A and TRB-B primer pools for touch-down PCR. TCRdb re-called the multiplex PCR reads; one entry per CDR3 protein, DNA not given. Its clone listing holds roughly 4,200 distinct CDR3 sequences. TRB amplification used roughly 250 ng of peripheral blood genomic DNA. A further study also used this sample, focusing on T cell repertoires in aging, cancer and after chemotherapy.

Sequenced material: peripheral blood. The source of these receptors is a human donor in good health.

This rearrangement joins TRBV12-3 or TRBV12-4 to TRBJ1-1; the TRBD1 assignment by TCRdb is unverifiable without DNA. This CDR3 has 16 residues. The CDR3 protein is CASSPGQGYLGTEAFF.

The rearrangement joins TRBV20-1 to TRBJ2-5; the TCRdb call, TRBD1, lacks DNA for checking. The CDR3 covers 13 residues. Germline CDR1 and CDR2: DFQATT and SNEGSKA (reference sequence). CDR3 amino acids: CSANRVTGETQYF.

This chain joins TRBV6-5 and TRBJ2-7; no DNA is available, so the TRBD1 call from TCRdb remains unchecked. This CDR3 region has 19 residues. Germline V lookup: CDR1 MNHEY, CDR2 SVGAGI. The CDR3 here is CASSRYPFFPGQGVGEQYF.

This rearrangement joins TRBV7-2 to TRBJ1-5. The CDR3 extends over 15 amino acids. Germline CDR1 is SGHTA and CDR2 is FQGNSA. The chain's CDR3 is CASSPDRRTNQPQHF.